This T cell receptor beta chain was found in a study of a mutant IDH1 vaccine in newly diagnosed glioma. The time point here: week 35, safety follow-up. Vaccination comprised doses that each held 300 ug of mutant IDH1 20-mer peptide, plus topical imiquimod. Produced via immunoSEQ multiplex PCR; TCRdb's table is partial and in-frame only. The table lists tens of thousands of clones, about 76% of them singletons, with roughly 5% in the top ten. To note about this clone: What it binds is unknown.

The sequencing used PBMCs, collected from a glioma patient whose treatment included an IDH1 peptide vaccine. This sequence originates from a woman in her forties with glioma. Some clones in this sample may be carry-over from other donors' samples.

In nucleotides, the CDR3 is TGCAGCGTAGCGGATCCAAGCTCCTACAATGAGCAGTTCTTC. Encoded protein: CSVADPSSYNEQFF. The rearrangement uses TRBV29-1 and TRBJ2-1; possible D gene TRBD2, 5 bases. The germline CDR1 and CDR2 sequences are SQVTM and ANQGSEA. The CDR3 runs to 14 residues. With 6 bases removed from V and 0 bases from J, the gap between germline ends came to 12 bases.